The source of this T cell receptor (beta chain) is a study of CD4 T cells in relation to SARS-CoV-2 and coronaviruses. Deep TCR-beta sequencing used DNA from uncultured naive and memory CD4+ T cells. Assay: immunoSEQ multiplex PCR; the TCRdb copy retains only in-frame clones and omits some. The table shows under 90,000 clones, with over 90% occurring only once. This clone was counted a single time. V was trimmed by 5 bases and J by 0 bases, leaving 14 bases between them. Germline V gene sequence: CDR1 SGHAT, CDR2 FQNNGV. The length of the CDR3 is 16 residues. Unexposed donor CD4+ T cells date from 2011-2018, before the COVID-19 pandemic.

Sequencing input: naive CD4+ T cells from PBMCs. Subset specified: naive CD4+ T cells isolated by negative enrichment. The J gene is TRBJ2-4, the V gene TRBV11-2; D remains ambiguous. The receptor was derived from a human donor in good health. The CDR3 reads CASSPRLYLAKNIQYF. The CDR3 DNA sequence: TGTGCCAGCAGCCCCCGACTGTACCTAGCCAAAAACATTCAGTACTTC.